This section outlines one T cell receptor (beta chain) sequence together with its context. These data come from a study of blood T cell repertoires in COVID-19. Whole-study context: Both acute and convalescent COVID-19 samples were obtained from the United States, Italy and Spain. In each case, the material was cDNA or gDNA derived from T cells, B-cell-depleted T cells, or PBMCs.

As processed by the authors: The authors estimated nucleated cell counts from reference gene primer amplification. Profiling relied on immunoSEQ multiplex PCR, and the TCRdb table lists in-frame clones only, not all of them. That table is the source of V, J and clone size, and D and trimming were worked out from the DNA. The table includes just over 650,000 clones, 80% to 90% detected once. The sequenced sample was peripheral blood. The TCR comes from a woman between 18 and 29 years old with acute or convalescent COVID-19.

CDR3 protein: CASSPDLTGPSEGYTF. For the CDR3, the DNA is TGTGCCAGCTCACCCGATCTCACAGGGCCCTCCGAAGGCTACACCTTC. This chain uses TRBV18 with TRBJ1-2, with D tentatively TRBD1 (6 bases). The germline V and J ends were trimmed by 3 bases and 8 bases, with 22 bases remaining between them. Per germline, CDR1 KGHSH and CDR2 LQKENI. This CDR3 is built from 16 residues.